This T cell receptor (beta chain) is from a study of T cell responses to AZD1222 COVID-19 vaccine. Sequenced by immunoSEQ multiplex PCR; TCRdb stores in-frame clones only, minus some. The profile shows about 120,000 clones, roughly 90% of them singletons. After removal of 6 bases from V and 9 bases from J, the junction contained 4 bases not matched to a gene. The CDR3 contains 13 residues. The germline V gene encodes CDR1 KGHSH and CDR2 LQKENI. This chain links TRBV18 with TRBJ1-6, with TRBD1 identical over 8 bases. The TCR sequence derives from an adult in good health. The sequencing used peripheral blood, collected on day 0 of AZD1222 vaccination. CDR3 coding DNA: TGTGCCAGCTCCCCTGACAGGGGTTCACCCCTCCACTTT. As protein: CASSPDRGSPLHF. Full variable domain (remainder filled in from reference TRBV18 and TRBJ1-6): NAGVMQNPRHLVRRRGQEARLRCSPMKGHSHVYWYRQLPEEGLKFMVYLQKENIIDESGMPKERFSAEFPKEGPSILRIQQVVRGDSAAYFCASSPDRGSPLHFGNGTRLTVT.